The 14 T cell receptor beta chains reported below all come from one sample, sequenced in a study of OX40 agonist ivuxolimab in advanced cancers. TCRdb's table, derived via immunoSEQ multiplex PCR, lists solely in-frame clones and lacks some. The repertoire holds 100,000 to 120,000 clones, with roughly 87% as singletons. The source was CD4+ or CD8+ T cells sorted from blood, collected in a trial of the OX40 agonist ivuxolimab. These receptors all stem from an adult with an advanced solid tumor such as melanoma, head and neck, liver or kidney cancer.

The chain is built from TRBV7-2 and TRBJ1-5; TRBD1 agrees at 7 bases. The CDR3 runs 13 residues. The germline gives CDR1 SGHTA, CDR2 FQGNSA. Germline trimming cut 5 bases from V and 7 bases from J; bases unmatched to any gene: 5. This CDR3 reads CASSDRVMQPQHF. The CDR3 DNA is TGTGCCAGCAGCGACAGGGTGATGCAGCCCCAGCATTTT.

J is TRBJ1-6 and V is TRBV5-1; D gene ambiguous. CDR1 is SGHRS, CDR2 YFSETQ, per germline. Trimming stripped 1 base from V and 8 bases from J, with 10 bases between. This CDR3 has 14 amino acids. Here the CDR3 reads CASSLYTRYSPLHF. The CDR3 DNA is TGCGCCAGCAGCTTGTATACCCGCTATTCACCCCTCCACTTT.

V and J are TRBV30 and TRBJ1-4; no firm D call. The CDR3 spans 17 residues. Deletions cut 3 bases from V and 4 bases from J, with 21 bases between. The germline CDR1 and CDR2 sequences are GTSNPN and SVGIG (reference sequence). The CDR3 DNA reads TGTGCCTGGAGCCAGAGTTCGCGCGCGCCCAATAATGAAAAACTGTTTTTT. Its protein is CAWSQSSRAPNNEKLFF.

In this sample, this clone turned up once. V usage is TRBV7-9 and J usage is TRBJ2-1; D gene unclear. V was shortened by 4 bases and J by 12 bases, with 13 bases between the two germline ends. Germline V gives CDR1 SEHNR, CDR2 FQNEAQ (reference sequence). This CDR3 region has 12 residues. In DNA, the CDR3 is TGTGCCAGCAGCTCCGGCCCCGGGCGGCAGTTCTTC. It is translated as CASSSGPGRQFF.

This clone occurred once. The CDR3 region is CASSSERVTEAFF. The CDR3 nucleotides are TGTGCCAGCAGCTCAGAGAGGGTCACTGAAGCTTTCTTT. This rearrangement joins TRBV7-2 to TRBJ1-1; D gene uncertain. CDR3 length: 13 amino acids. From germline, CDR1 is SGHTA and CDR2 FQGNSA. The V and J ends lost 4 bases and 4 bases respectively, with 10 bases between them.

The chain carries TRBV29-1 and TRBJ1-1, with D possibly being TRBD1 (5 bases). V gave up 7 bases and J gave up 6 bases, with 12 bases separating them. Germline values: CDR1 SQVTM, CDR2 ANQGSEA. The CDR3 runs 11 residues. CDR3 amino acids: CSARTGAEAFF. The CDR3 region has the DNA TGCAGCGCTAGAACGGGGGCTGAAGCTTTCTTT.

V is TRBV7-2 and J is TRBJ2-1; 11 bases map to TRBD2. V lost 2 bases and J lost 13; bases outside the gene matches: 4. CDR3 length equals 13 residues. Per germline, CDR1 SGHTA and CDR2 FQGNSA. DNA of the CDR3: TGTGCCAGCAGCTTACTAACTAGCGGGAGTCAGTTCTTC. This gives the protein CASSLLTSGSQFF.

This chain links TRBV6-5 with TRBJ2-2; 8 positions agree with TRBD2. Germline CDR1 MNHEY, CDR2 SVGAGI. The CDR3 is made up of 16 amino acids. V lost 2 bases and J lost 4; bases outside the gene matches: 6. The DNA of the CDR3 is TGTGCCAGCAGTTACCCAGCGGGAGAGGGCACCGGGGAGCTGTTTTTT. Amino acid sequence: CASSYPAGEGTGELFF.

The chain is built from TRBV5-6 and TRBJ2-3; D is unresolved. The V and J ends lost 3 bases and 0 bases respectively, with 8 bases between them. The CDR3 sequence is 14 residues long. The V gene's germline CDR1 is SGHDT and CDR2 YYEEEE. CDR3 loop: CASSYVRSTDTQYF. The CDR3 DNA is TGTGCCAGCAGCTACGTGAGAAGCACAGATACGCAGTATTTT.

The rearrangement joins TRBV29-1 to TRBJ2-2; tentative D call: TRBD2 (6 bases). This CDR3 comprises 15 residues. Germline lookup yields CDR1 SQVTM and CDR2 ANQGSEA. Trimming removed 5 bases from V and 2 bases from J, with 15 bases in between. The chain's CDR3 is CSVSPGLFNTGELFF. Written as DNA, the CDR3 is TGCAGCGTTTCTCCCGGACTATTTAACACCGGGGAGCTGTTTTTT.

The chain recombines TRBV5-1 with TRBJ2-1; D possibly corresponds to TRBD2 (5 bases). CDR1 is SGHRS, CDR2 YFSETQ, per germline. There are 15 residues in the CDR3. The V end was cut by 2 bases, the J end by 4 bases, with 13 bases between. This chain's CDR3 is CASSFSSSLYNEQFF. The CDR3 region has the DNA TGCGCCAGCAGCTTTTCTAGCAGCCTATACAATGAGCAGTTCTTC.

J is TRBJ1-2 and V is TRBV5-6, with D possibly matching TRBD1 (5 bases). V dropped 7 bases and J dropped 4 bases, with 23 bases sitting between them. Germline values: CDR1 SGHDT, CDR2 YYEEEE. CDR3 size: 16 residues. CDR3 in amino acids: CASGSLAGQFIYGYTF. Here the CDR3 DNA reads TGTGCCAGCGGGTCTCTGGCAGGGCAATTTATCTATGGCTACACCTTC.

The rearrangement joins TRBV10-2 to TRBJ1-4; D might be TRBD1 (5 bases). Trimming removed 0 bases from V and 12 bases from J, with 17 bases in between. Germline CDR1 reads WSHSY; CDR2 reads SAAADI. This CDR3 region has 15 residues. CDR3 coding DNA: TGCGCCAGCAGTGAGTCGAAGGGGTTGTGGGGCGAACTGTTTTTT. This codes for CASSESKGLWGELFF.

This clone turned up a few times. V gene TRBV5-4 combines with J gene TRBJ1-1; 9 bases match TRBD1. The germline V gene has CDR1 SGHNT and CDR2 YYREEE (reference sequence). With V trimmed by 6 bases and J by 10 bases, 4 bases remained unmatched. The CDR3 runs to 11 residues. Here the CDR3 reads CASNPTGGAFF. The CDR3 DNA sequence: TGTGCCAGCAACCCGACAGGGGGAGCTTTCTTT.